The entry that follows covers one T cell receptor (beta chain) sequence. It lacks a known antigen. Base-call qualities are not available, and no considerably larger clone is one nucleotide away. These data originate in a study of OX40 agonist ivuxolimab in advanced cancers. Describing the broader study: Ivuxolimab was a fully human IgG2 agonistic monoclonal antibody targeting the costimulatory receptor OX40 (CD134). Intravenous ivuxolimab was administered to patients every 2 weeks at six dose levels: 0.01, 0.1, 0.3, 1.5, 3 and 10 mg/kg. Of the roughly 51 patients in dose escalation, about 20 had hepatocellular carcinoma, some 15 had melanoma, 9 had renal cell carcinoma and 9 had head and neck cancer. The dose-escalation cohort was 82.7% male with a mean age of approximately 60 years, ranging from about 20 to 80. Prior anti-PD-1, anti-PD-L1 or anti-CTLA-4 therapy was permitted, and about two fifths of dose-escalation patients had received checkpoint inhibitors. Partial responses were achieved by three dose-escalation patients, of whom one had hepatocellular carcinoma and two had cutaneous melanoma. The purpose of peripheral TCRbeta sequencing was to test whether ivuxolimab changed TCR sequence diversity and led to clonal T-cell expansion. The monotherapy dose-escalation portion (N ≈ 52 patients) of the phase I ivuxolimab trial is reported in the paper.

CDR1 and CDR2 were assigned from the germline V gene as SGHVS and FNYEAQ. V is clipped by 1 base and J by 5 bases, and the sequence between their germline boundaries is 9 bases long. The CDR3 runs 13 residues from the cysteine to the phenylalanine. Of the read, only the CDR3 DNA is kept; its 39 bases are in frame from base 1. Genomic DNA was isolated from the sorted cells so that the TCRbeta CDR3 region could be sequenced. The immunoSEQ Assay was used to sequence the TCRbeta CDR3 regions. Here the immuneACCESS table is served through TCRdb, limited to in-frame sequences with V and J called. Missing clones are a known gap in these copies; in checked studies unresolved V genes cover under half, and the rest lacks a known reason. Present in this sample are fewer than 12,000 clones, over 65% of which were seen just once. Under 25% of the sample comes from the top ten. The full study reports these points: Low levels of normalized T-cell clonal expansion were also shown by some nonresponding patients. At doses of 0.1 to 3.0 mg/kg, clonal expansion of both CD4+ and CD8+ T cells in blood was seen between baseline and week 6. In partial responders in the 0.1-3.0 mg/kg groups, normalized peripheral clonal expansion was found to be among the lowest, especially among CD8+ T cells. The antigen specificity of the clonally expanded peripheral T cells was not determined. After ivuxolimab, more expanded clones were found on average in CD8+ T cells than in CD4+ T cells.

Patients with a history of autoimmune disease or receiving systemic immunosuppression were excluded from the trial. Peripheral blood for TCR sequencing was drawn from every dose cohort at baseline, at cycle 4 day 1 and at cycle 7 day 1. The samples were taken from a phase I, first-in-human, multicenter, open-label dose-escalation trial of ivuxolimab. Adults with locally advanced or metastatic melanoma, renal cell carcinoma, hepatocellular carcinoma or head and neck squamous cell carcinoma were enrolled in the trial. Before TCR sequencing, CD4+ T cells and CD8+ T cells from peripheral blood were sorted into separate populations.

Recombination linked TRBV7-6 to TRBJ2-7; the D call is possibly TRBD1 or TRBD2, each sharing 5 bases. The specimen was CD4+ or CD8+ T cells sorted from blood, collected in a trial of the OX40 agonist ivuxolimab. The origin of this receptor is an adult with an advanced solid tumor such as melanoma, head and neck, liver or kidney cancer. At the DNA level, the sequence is TGTGCCAGCAGCTTAGAAGGGACGGACGAGCAGTACTTC. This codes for CASSLEGTDEQYF.